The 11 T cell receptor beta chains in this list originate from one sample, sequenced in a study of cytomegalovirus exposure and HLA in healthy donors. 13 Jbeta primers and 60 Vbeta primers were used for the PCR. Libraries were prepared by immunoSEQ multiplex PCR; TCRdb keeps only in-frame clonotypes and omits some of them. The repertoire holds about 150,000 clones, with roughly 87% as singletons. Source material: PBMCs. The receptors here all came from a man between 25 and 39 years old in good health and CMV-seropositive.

This CDR3 is CASSASGTLYNEQFF. The CDR3 DNA reads TGTGCCAGCAGCGCTAGCGGGACCCTATACAATGAGCAGTTCTTC. The chain employs TRBV7-7 and TRBJ2-1; 9 bases align to TRBD2. The CDR3 contains 15 residues. Germline V lookup: CDR1 SSHAT, CDR2 FNYEAQ (reference sequence). The V and J ends lost 5 bases and 4 bases, in that order; junction bases with no gene match: 6.

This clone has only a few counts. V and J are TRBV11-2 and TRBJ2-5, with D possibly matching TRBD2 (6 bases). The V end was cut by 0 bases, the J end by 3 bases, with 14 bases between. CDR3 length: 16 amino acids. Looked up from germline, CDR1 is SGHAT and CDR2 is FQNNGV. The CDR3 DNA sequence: TGTGCCAGCAGCTTAGATGGGAGGATAGTTGAAGAGACCCAGTACTTC. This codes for CASSLDGRIVEETQYF.

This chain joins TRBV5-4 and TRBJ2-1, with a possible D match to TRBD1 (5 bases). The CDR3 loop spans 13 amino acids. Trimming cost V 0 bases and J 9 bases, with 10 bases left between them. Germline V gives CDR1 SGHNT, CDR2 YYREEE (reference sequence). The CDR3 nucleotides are TGTGCCAGCAGCTTGGAGGGGTTACTTGAGCAGTTCTTC. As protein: CASSLEGLLEQFF.

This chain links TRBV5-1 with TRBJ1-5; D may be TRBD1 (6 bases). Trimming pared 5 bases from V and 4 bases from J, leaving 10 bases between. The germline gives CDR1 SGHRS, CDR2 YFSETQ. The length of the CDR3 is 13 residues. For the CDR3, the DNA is TGCGCCAGCAGGGGGACAACTAATCAGCCCCAGCATTTT. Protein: CASRGTTNQPQHF. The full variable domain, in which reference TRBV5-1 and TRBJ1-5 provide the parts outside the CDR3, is KAGVTQTPRYLIKTRGQQVTLSCSPISGHRSVSWYQQTPGQGLQFLFEYFSETQRNKGNFPGRFSGRQFSNSRSEMNVSTLELGDSALYLCASRGTTNQPQHFGDGTRLSIL.

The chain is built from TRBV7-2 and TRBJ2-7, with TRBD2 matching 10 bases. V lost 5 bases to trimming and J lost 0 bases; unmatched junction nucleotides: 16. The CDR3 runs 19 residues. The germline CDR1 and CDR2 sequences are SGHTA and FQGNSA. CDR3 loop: CASSVVRTSGALSSYEQYF. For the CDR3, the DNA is TGTGCCAGCAGCGTAGTAAGGACTAGCGGCGCGCTGAGCTCCTACGAGCAGTACTTC.

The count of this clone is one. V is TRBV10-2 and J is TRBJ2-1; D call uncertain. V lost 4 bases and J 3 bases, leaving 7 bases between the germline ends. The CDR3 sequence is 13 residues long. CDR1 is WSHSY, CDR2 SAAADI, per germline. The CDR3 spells CASSAQSYNEQFF. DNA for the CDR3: TGCGCCAGCAGTGCACAAAGCTACAATGAGCAGTTCTTC.

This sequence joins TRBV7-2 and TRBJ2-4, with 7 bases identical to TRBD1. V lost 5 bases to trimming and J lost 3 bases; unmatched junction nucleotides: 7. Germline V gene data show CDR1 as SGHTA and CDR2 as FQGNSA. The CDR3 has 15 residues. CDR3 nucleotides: TGTGCCAGCAGCGAGACCGGACAGGTCAAAAACATTCAGTACTTC. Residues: CASSETGQVKNIQYF.

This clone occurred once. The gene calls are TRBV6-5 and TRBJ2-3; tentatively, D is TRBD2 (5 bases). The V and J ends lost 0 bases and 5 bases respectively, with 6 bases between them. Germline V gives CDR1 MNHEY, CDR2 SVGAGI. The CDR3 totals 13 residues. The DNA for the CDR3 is TGTGCCAGCAGTTACTCGGAGGTAGATACGCAGTATTTT. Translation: CASSYSEVDTQYF.

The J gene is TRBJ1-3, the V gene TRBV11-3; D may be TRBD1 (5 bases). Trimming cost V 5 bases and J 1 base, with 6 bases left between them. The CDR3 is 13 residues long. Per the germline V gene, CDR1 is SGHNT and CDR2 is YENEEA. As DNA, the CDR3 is TGTGCCAGCAGCCGGACATCTGGAAACACCATATATTTT. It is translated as CASSRTSGNTIYF.

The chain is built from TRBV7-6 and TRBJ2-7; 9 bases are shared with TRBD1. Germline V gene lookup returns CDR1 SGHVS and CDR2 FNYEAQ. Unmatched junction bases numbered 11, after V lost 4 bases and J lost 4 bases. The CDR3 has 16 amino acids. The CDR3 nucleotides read TGTGCCAGCAGCTCTCGGTTAGGGACAGGGTTGTACGAGCAGTACTTC. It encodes CASSSRLGTGLYEQYF.

CDR3 amino acids: CASSYATGGVDNEQFF. Here the CDR3 DNA reads TGTGCCAGCAGCTACGCGACAGGGGGCGTCGACAATGAGCAGTTCTTC. The V call is TRBV7-9, the J call TRBJ2-1; 10 bases agree with TRBD1. Germline V gene data show CDR1 as SEHNR and CDR2 as FQNEAQ (reference sequence). This CDR3 contains 16 residues. The ends lost 4 bases at V and 5 bases at J; junction bases unmatched: 8.